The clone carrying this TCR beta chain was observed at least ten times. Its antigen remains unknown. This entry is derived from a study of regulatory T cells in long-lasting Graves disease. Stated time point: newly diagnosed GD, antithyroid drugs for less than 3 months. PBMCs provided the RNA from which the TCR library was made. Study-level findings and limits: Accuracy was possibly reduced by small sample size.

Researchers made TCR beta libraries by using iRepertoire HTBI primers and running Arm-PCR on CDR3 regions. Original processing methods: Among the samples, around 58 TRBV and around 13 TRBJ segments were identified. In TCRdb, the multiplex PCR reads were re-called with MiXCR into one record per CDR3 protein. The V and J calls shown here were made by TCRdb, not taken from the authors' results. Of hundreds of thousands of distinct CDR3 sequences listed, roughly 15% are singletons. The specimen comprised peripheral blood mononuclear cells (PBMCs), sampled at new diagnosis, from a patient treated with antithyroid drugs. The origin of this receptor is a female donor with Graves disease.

CDR3 coding DNA: TGTGCCAGCAGTGAAGCTTACCGGACAGGAGGGACCTACAATGAGCAGTTCTTC. Its translation: CASSEAYRTGGTYNEQFF. The chain employs TRBV6-2 or TRBV6-3 and TRBJ2-1, with a possible D match to TRBD1 (7 bases). The CDR3 has 18 residues. V was cut by 5 bases and J by 2 bases, with 22 bases left in between. Germline loops: CDR1 MNHEY, CDR2 SVGEGT.